Presented here are 5 T cell receptor beta chains from one specimen sequenced in a study of cytomegalovirus exposure and HLA in healthy donors. The PCR made use of 60 Vbeta and 13 Jbeta primers. Produced via immunoSEQ multiplex PCR; TCRdb's table is partial and in-frame only. This sample has over 150,000 clones, with about four fifths found just once. The source material was PBMCs. These TCRs come from a male donor in good health and CMV-seropositive.

The V call is TRBV30, the J call TRBJ2-7; perhaps TRBD1 as D (6 bases). V lost 2 bases and J 4 bases, leaving 12 bases between the germline ends. Germline-derived CDR1 and CDR2 are GTSNPN and SVGIG (reference sequence). The CDR3 runs 13 residues. CDR3 in DNA: TGTGCCTGGAGTTCAGACAGGCCGTACGAGCAGTACTTC. Protein product: CAWSSDRPYEQYF. Full variable domain (rest looked up from reference TRBV30 and TRBJ2-7): SQTIHQWPATLVQPVGSPLSLECTVEGTSNPNLYWYRQAAGRGLQLLFYSVGIGQISSEVPQNLSASRPQDRQFILSSKKLLLSDSGFYLCAWSSDRPYEQYFGPGTRLTVT.

This clone was seen more than once but under ten times. The chain carries TRBV9 and TRBJ2-5; 15 nucleotides line up with TRBD2. This CDR3 is built from 16 residues. Germline loops: CDR1 SGDLS, CDR2 YYNGEE. J lost 5 bases, V lost 3 bases, and 5 bases had no gene match. The DNA of the CDR3 is TGTGCCAGCAGCGCAGCCGGGACTAGCGGGAGGGAGACCCAGTACTTC. Protein: CASSAAGTSGRETQYF. The full variable domain, in which reference TRBV9 and TRBJ2-5 provide the parts outside the CDR3, is DSGVTQTPKHLITATGQRVTLRCSPRSGDLSVYWYQQSLDQGLQFLIQYYNGEERAKGNILERFSAQQFPDLHSELNLSSLELGDSALYFCASSAAGTSGRETQYFGPGTRLLVL.

The chain carries TRBV11-2 and TRBJ2-3; D unresolved. Germline-derived CDR1 and CDR2 are SGHAT and FQNNGV. Deletions cut 1 base from V and 4 bases from J, with 12 bases between. This CDR3 has 15 residues. The CDR3 sequence: CASSLGLSRADTQYF. The CDR3 DNA reads TGTGCCAGCAGCTTAGGTTTGTCTCGCGCAGATACGCAGTATTTT.

The chain has TRBV30 and TRBJ2-7, with 9 bases that match TRBD1. With V trimmed by 4 bases and J by 1 base, 8 bases remained unmatched. Germline lookup yields CDR1 GTSNPN and CDR2 SVGIG (reference sequence). This CDR3 has 15 residues. The CDR3 sequence: CAWNPGQGLSYEQYF. The CDR3 nucleotides are TGTGCCTGGAATCCGGGACAGGGTTTGTCCTACGAGCAGTACTTC. Full variable domain (missing parts from reference TRBV30 and TRBJ2-7): SQTIHQWPATLVQPVGSPLSLECTVEGTSNPNLYWYRQAAGRGLQLLFYSVGIGQISSEVPQNLSASRPQDRQFILSSKKLLLSDSGFYLCAWNPGQGLSYEQYFGPGTRLTVT.

The V call is TRBV6-6, the J call TRBJ2-2, with D possibly TRBD1 on 5 matching bases. Trimming shortened V by 6 bases and J by 6 bases, and 11 bases separated the two germline ends. The length of the CDR3 is 13 residues. Germline lookup yields CDR1 MNHNY and CDR2 SVGAGI (reference sequence). The CDR3 is CASSQGVSGELFF. In nucleotides, the CDR3 is TGTGCCAGCAGCCAAGGGGTATCCGGGGAGCTGTTTTTT.